These 22 T cell receptor beta chains were sequenced from one sample in a study of technical replicates of blood from a handful of donors. Clones were sequenced by immunoSEQ multiplex PCR, and TCRdb holds only the in-frame ones, with some missing. The repertoire has 80,000 to 95,000 clones, 94% of them found once; the top ten carry around 0.25%. The specimen was T cells isolated from PBMCs. Receptor source: a human donor in good health.

The chain is built from TRBV14 and TRBJ2-1, with a weak D call TRBD1 (5 bases). Trimming stripped 6 bases from V and 10 bases from J, with 22 bases between. Germline assignment: CDR1 SGHDN and CDR2 FVKESK. The CDR3 covers 15 residues. The CDR3 reads CASSPLTDGRVEQFF. In DNA form, the CDR3 reads TGTGCCAGCAGTCCTTTGACAGATGGCAGGGTGGAGCAGTTCTTC.

CDR3 residues: CASSDPAGAAGNTIYF. The CDR3 DNA reads TGTGCCAGCAGTGACCCAGCGGGGGCTGCTGGAAACACCATATATTTT. The V gene is TRBV6-1, the J gene TRBJ1-3; tentative D call: TRBD1 (6 bases). CDR3 length equals 16 residues. CDR1 MNHNS and CDR2 SASEGT come from the germline V gene. Trimming stripped 3 bases from V and 2 bases from J, with 14 bases between.

The CDR3 nucleotides read TGTGCCAGCAGTTACAGACCGGGGGTGAAAGAGACCCAGTACTTC. It is translated as CASSYRPGVKETQYF. The chain joins TRBV6-5 to TRBJ2-5; possible D gene TRBD2, 6 bases. With 2 bases removed from V and 3 bases from J, the gap between germline ends came to 13 bases. Germline CDR1 MNHEY, CDR2 SVGAGI. This CDR3 comprises 15 residues.

The J gene is TRBJ1-2, the V gene TRBV6-1; D is undetermined. The V end was cut by 7 bases, the J end by 10 bases, with 22 bases between. The CDR3 extends over 14 amino acids. Germline CDR1 reads MNHNS; CDR2 reads SASEGT. The CDR3 nucleotides are TGTGCCAGCACCCCTCCGCAGGATAGTCCCCTCTACACCTTC. It encodes CASTPPQDSPLYTF.

J is TRBJ1-1 and V is TRBV5-1; D is perhaps TRBD1 (5 bases). The germline CDR1 and CDR2 sequences are SGHRS and YFSETQ. Trimming took 0 bases from V and 6 from J, leaving 9 bases between them. The CDR3 runs 13 residues. This CDR3 reads CASSLGGAAEAFF. The CDR3 DNA follows: TGCGCCAGCAGCTTGGGTGGGGCCGCTGAAGCTTTCTTT.

V and J are TRBV2 and TRBJ2-5, with 7 bases matching TRBD2. There are 14 residues in the CDR3. The junction had 4 bases not matched to a gene; V was cut back by 3 bases and J by 3 bases. Germline-derived CDR1 and CDR2 are SNHLY and FYNNEI. The CDR3: CASSDLAGEETQYF. CDR3 sequence (DNA): TGTGCCAGCAGTGACCTGGCGGGGGAAGAGACCCAGTACTTC.

V is TRBV9 and J is TRBJ1-2, with 9 bases fitting TRBD1. V trimming: 0 bases; J trimming: 4 bases; junction bases outside the gene matches: 4. Germline V gives CDR1 SGDLS, CDR2 YYNGEE. This CDR3 is 15 amino acids long. In nucleotides, the CDR3 is TGTGCCAGCAGCGTAGGACAGGGGGGGACCTATGGCTACACCTTC. Its translation: CASSVGQGGTYGYTF.

The count of this clone is one. V is TRBV19 and J is TRBJ2-5, with D unclear. Between the trimmed V and J ends, which lost 6 bases and 5 bases, there was a span of 10 bases. This CDR3 region has 12 residues. Germline V CDR1 and CDR2: LNHDA, SQIVND (reference sequence). The CDR3: CASSESWETQYF. The DNA for the CDR3 is TGTGCCAGTAGCGAGTCTTGGGAGACCCAGTACTTC.

The chain uses TRBV4-2 and TRBJ2-7, with 8 nucleotides matching TRBD2. From germline, CDR1 is LGHNA and CDR2 YNFKEQ. This CDR3 has 15 amino acids. The ends lost 4 bases at V and 3 bases at J; junction bases unmatched: 8. CDR3 protein: CASSPVGLAGYEQYF. As DNA, the CDR3 is TGTGCCAGCAGCCCAGTTGGACTAGCAGGCTACGAGCAGTACTTC.

This chain joins TRBV5-1 and TRBJ1-1, with D unresolved. The CDR3 is 13 residues long. In germline, CDR1 is SGHRS, CDR2 YFSETQ. V was shortened by 2 bases and J by 0 bases, with 5 bases between the two germline ends. The CDR3 region is CASSFLLNTEAFF. The CDR3 DNA reads TGCGCCAGCAGCTTCCTCCTGAACACTGAAGCTTTCTTT.

This chain links TRBV9 with TRBJ2-2; 9 nucleotides agree with TRBD1. The germline CDR1 and CDR2 sequences are SGDLS and YYNGEE. The CDR3 sequence is 17 residues long. The V gene end was trimmed by 2 bases and the J gene end by 4 bases; junction bases not matched to a gene: 9. The CDR3 is CASSVRGDRAVTGELFF. Here the CDR3 DNA reads TGTGCCAGCAGCGTTAGGGGGGACAGGGCGGTCACCGGGGAGCTGTTTTTT.

The genes are TRBV29-1 and TRBJ2-1; the match to TRBD2 covers 14 bases. Trimming cost V 6 bases and J 0 bases; bases outside gene matches: 10. Germline V CDR1 and CDR2: SQVTM, ANQGSEA. This CDR3 spans 18 amino acids. For the CDR3, the DNA is TGCAGCGTGCTGGGACTAGCGGGAGTGAAAAGCTCCTACAATGAGCAGTTCTTC. Encoded protein: CSVLGLAGVKSSYNEQFF.

This CDR3 reads CASSELRLAGLTGELFF. CDR3 DNA: TGTGCCAGCAGTGAACTCCGACTAGCGGGGCTAACCGGGGAGCTGTTTTTT. The chain is built from TRBV6-1 and TRBJ2-2; 11 nucleotides match TRBD2. V was clipped by 2 bases and J by 5 bases; unmatched bases: 7. The CDR3 spans 17 residues. Germline CDR1 and CDR2: MNHNS and SASEGT.

The V call is TRBV6-6, the J call TRBJ1-2; D is uncertain. This CDR3 region has 14 residues. Germline loops: CDR1 MNHNY, CDR2 SVGAGI (reference sequence). Between the trimmed V and J ends, which lost 4 bases and 0 bases, there was a span of 9 bases. The CDR3 reads CASSFARTNYGYTF. As DNA, the CDR3 is TGTGCCAGCAGTTTCGCGAGGACTAACTATGGCTACACCTTC.

The chain links TRBV7-3 to TRBJ1-1; a weak D match, TRBD1 (5 bases). V was cut by 2 bases and J by 2 bases, with 9 bases left in between. This CDR3 contains 14 residues. CDR1 is SGHTA and CDR2 is FQGTGA in the germline V gene. CDR3: CASSLLGGNTEAFF. In DNA, the CDR3 is TGTGCCAGCAGCTTACTGGGGGGAAACACTGAAGCTTTCTTT.

This chain joins TRBV25-1 and TRBJ2-6, with a possible D match to TRBD2 (5 bases). Germline-derived CDR1 and CDR2 are MGHDK and SYGVNS. Trimming shortened V by 1 base and J by 2 bases, and 9 bases separated the two germline ends. This CDR3 has 16 residues. CDR3 DNA sequence: TGTGCCAGCAGTGAATCGCTGAGGGCTGGGGCCAACGTCCTGACTTTC. Its translation: CASSESLRAGANVLTF. Based on the CDR3 plus reference TRBV25-1 and TRBJ2-6, the full variable domain is EADIYQTPRYLVIGTGKKITLECSQTMGHDKMYWYQQDPGMELHLIHYSYGVNSTEKGDLSSESTVSRIRTEHFPLTLESARPSHTSQYLCASSESLRAGANVLTFGAGSRLTVL.

V gene TRBV27 combines with J gene TRBJ2-1; D not certain. This CDR3 has 14 residues. Deletions cut 3 bases from V and 0 bases from J, with 6 bases between. CDR1 is MNHEY, CDR2 SMNVEV, per germline (reference sequence). The CDR3 region is CASSFPSSYNEQFF. The DNA for the CDR3 is TGTGCCAGCAGTTTTCCTAGCTCCTACAATGAGCAGTTCTTC.

This clone was detected only once. The chain links TRBV10-2 to TRBJ1-5; 8 bases agree with TRBD1. This CDR3 is built from 14 residues. The germline gives CDR1 WSHSY, CDR2 SAAADI. J gave up 5 bases and V 6 bases, and 6 bases lay outside the gene matches. The CDR3 region is CASSRTGPYQPQHF. CDR3 nucleotides: TGCGCCAGCAGCCGGACAGGGCCGTATCAGCCCCAGCATTTT.

CDR3 nucleotides: TGTGCCAGCAGTGATATCAGGGTGACGGATGGCTACACCTTC. This sequence encodes CASSDIRVTDGYTF. The V and J genes are TRBV6-1 and TRBJ1-2; a weak D match, TRBD1 (5 bases). This CDR3 has 14 residues. In germline, CDR1 is MNHNS, CDR2 SASEGT. Trimming stripped 3 bases from V and 6 bases from J, with 14 bases between.

The V gene is TRBV5-1, the J gene TRBJ1-2; TRBD1 agrees at 9 bases. This CDR3 has 15 residues. CDR1 is SGHRS, CDR2 YFSETQ, per germline. With 4 bases clipped from V and 7 bases from J, the junction kept 11 bases outside the gene matches. The CDR3 here is CASSVRPGQGGGYTF. The CDR3 nucleotides are TGCGCCAGCAGCGTTAGACCGGGACAGGGTGGTGGCTACACCTTC.

V and J are TRBV5-1 and TRBJ1-1; D may be TRBD1 (5 bases). CDR1 SGHRS and CDR2 YFSETQ come from the germline V gene. V gave up 5 bases and J gave up 4 bases, with 24 bases separating them. The CDR3 loop spans 17 amino acids. The CDR3 DNA sequence: TGCGCCAGCAGTCCGACACCGAATTCAGGGAAGGGCACTGAAGCTTTCTTT. This codes for CASSPTPNSGKGTEAFF.

The rearrangement joins TRBV4-1 to TRBJ1-2; tentatively, D is TRBD1 (6 bases). The length of the CDR3 is 15 residues. In germline, CDR1 is MGHRA, CDR2 YSYEKL. The germline V and J ends were trimmed by 3 bases and 4 bases, with 15 bases remaining between them. The CDR3, as DNA: TGCGCCAGCAGCCAGCAGGACAGTCAGGTCTATGGCTACACCTTC. Its translation is CASSQQDSQVYGYTF.